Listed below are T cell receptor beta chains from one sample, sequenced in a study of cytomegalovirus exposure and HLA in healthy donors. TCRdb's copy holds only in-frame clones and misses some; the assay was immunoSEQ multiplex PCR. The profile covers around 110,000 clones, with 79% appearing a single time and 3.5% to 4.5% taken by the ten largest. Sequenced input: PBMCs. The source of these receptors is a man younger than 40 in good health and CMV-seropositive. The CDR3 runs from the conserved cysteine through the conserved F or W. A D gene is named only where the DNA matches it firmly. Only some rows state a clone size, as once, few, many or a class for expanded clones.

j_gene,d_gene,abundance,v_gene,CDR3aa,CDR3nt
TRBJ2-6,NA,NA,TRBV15,CATSRRDSGANVLTF,TGTGCCACCAGCAGACGGGACTCTGGGGCCAACGTCCTGACTTTC
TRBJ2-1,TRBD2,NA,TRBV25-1,CASSEYVAGGNEQFF,TGTGCCAGCAGTGAATATGTAGCGGGGGGCAATGAGCAGTTCTTC
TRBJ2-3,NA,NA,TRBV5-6,CASSTGPQGFWTDTQYF,TGTGCCAGCAGCACGGGTCCCCAAGGTTTTTGGACAGATACGCAGTATTTT
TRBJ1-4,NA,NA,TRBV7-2,CASSLTRSHNEKLFF,TGTGCCAGCAGCCTTACCCGGAGTCATAATGAAAAACTGTTTTTT
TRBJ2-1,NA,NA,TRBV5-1,CASSLGLAISSYNEQFF,TGCGCCAGCAGCCTGGGTCTAGCGATTAGCTCCTACAATGAGCAGTTCTTC
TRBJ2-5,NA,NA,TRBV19,CASSDSVEQYF,TGTGCCAGTAGCGACAGCGTGGAGCAGTACTTC
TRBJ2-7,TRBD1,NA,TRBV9,CASSASGTGFGEQYF,TGTGCCAGCAGCGCTTCCGGGACAGGGTTTGGCGAGCAGTACTTC
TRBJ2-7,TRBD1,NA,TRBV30,CAWNPGGAYEQYF,TGTGCCTGGAATCCAGGGGGCGCGTACGAGCAGTACTTC
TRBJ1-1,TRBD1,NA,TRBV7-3,CASSLWAGGLQAEAFF,TGTGCCAGCAGCTTATGGGCAGGGGGCTTACAGGCTGAAGCTTTCTTT
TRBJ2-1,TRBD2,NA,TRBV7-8,CASSRGGNYNEQFF,TGTGCCAGCAGCCGCGGGGGGAACTACAATGAGCAGTTCTTC
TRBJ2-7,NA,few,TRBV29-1,CSVVTTGDLSYEQYF,TGCAGCGTGGTTACGACAGGCGACTTATCCTACGAGCAGTACTTC
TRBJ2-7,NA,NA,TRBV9,CASSVGVGGWSGQYF,TGTGCCAGCAGCGTAGGAGTGGGGGGATGGTCGGGGCAGTACTTC
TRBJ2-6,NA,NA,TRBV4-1,CASSQEPGAGANVLTF,TGCGCCAGCAGCCAAGAACCAGGGGCCGGGGCCAACGTCCTGACTTTC
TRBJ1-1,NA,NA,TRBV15,CATSRDLGGTEAFF,TGTGCCACTAGCAGAGATCTCGGGGGCACTGAAGCTTTCTTT
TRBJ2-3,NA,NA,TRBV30,CAWSVLSTDTQYF,TGTGCCTGGAGTGTCTTGAGCACAGATACGCAGTATTTT
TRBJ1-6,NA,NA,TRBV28,CASSRTGTFSPLHF,TGTGCCAGCAGTCGAACAGGGACGTTTTCACCCCTCCACTTT
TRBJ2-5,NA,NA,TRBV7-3,CASSPTGLQETQYF,TGTGCCAGCAGCCCGACAGGCCTCCAAGAGACCCAGTACTTC
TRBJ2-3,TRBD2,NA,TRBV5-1,CASSLGGLAGADTQYF,TGCGCCAGCAGCTTGGGGGGACTAGCGGGAGCAGATACGCAGTATTTT
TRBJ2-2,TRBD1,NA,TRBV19,CASSIFGTANTGELFF,TGTGCCAGTAGTATATTCGGGACAGCGAACACCGGGGAGCTGTTTTTT
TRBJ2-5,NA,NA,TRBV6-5,CASSFMETQYF,TGTGCCAGCAGTTTCATGGAGACCCAGTACTTC
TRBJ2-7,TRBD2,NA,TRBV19,CASSVLAGGPEQYF,TGTGCCAGTAGTGTCCTAGCGGGGGGGCCCGAGCAGTACTTC
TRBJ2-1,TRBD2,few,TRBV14,CASSQKRRGDNEQFF,TGTGCCAGCAGCCAAAAGCGGCGGGGGGACAATGAGCAGTTCTTC
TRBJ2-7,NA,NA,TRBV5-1,CASTPQGLMVEQYF,TGCGCCAGCACCCCACAGGGTTTGATGGTCGAGCAGTACTTC
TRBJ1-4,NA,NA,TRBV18,CASSPLGPGEKLFF,TGTGCCAGCTCACCGTTGGGGCCCGGTGAAAAACTGTTTTTT
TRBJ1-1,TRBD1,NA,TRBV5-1,CASSGDRGDTEAFF,TGCGCCAGCAGCGGGGACAGGGGAGATACTGAAGCTTTCTTT
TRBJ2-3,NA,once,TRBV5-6,CASSLPILWTARTDTQYF,TGTGCCAGCAGCTTGCCTATTCTGTGGACAGCTAGGACAGATACGCAGTATTTT
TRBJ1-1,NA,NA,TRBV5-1,CASSFGGAGLNTEAFF,TGCGCCAGCAGCTTCGGAGGTGCTGGCTTGAACACTGAAGCTTTCTTT
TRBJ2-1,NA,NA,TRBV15,CATVLLPLYNEQFF,TGTGCCACCGTACTACTCCCATTATACAATGAGCAGTTCTTC
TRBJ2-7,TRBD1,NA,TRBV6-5,CASSFRGRSYEQYF,TGTGCCAGCAGTTTCAGGGGGCGAAGCTACGAGCAGTACTTC
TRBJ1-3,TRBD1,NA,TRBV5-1,CASSSGQGAGNTIYF,TGCGCCAGCAGCTCCGGACAGGGGGCTGGAAACACCATATATTTT
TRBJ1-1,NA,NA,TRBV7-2,CASSLELGSGTEAFF,TGTGCCAGCAGCTTAGAGTTGGGCTCGGGGACTGAAGCTTTCTTT
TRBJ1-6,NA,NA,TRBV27,CASSLYVGQGSYNSPLHF,TGTGCCAGCAGTTTATATGTAGGGCAGGGCTCCTATAATTCACCCCTCCACTTT
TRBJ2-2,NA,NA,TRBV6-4,CASSDRDTGELFF,TGTGCCAGCAGTGACCGAGACACCGGGGAGCTGTTTTTT
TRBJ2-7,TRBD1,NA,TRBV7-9,CASSSVGTGVPEQYF,TGTGCCAGCAGCTCGGTCGGGACAGGGGTTCCCGAGCAGTACTTC
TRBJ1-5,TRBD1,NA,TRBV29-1,CSVSYRGHYSNQPQHF,TGCAGCGTTTCCTACAGGGGACATTATAGCAATCAGCCCCAGCATTTT
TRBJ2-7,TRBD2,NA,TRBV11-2,CASSLTSGSSYEQYF,TGTGCCAGCAGCCTAACTAGCGGGAGCTCCTACGAGCAGTACTTC
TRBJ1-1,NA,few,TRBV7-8,CASSAGTKGTEAFF,TGTGCCAGCAGCGCCGGGACAAAGGGGACTGAAGCTTTCTTT
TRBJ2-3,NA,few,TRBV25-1,CASSDASLAASTDTQYF,TGTGCCAGCAGTGATGCATCACTAGCAGCTAGCACAGATACGCAGTATTTT
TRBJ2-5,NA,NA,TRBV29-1,CSVASGGVWGEETQYF,TGCAGCGTTGCGTCGGGGGGCGTCTGGGGTGAAGAGACCCAGTACTTC
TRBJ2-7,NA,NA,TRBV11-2,CASSSRRGGLHEQYF,TGTGCCAGCAGCTCCAGGCGGGGAGGCCTCCACGAGCAGTACTTC
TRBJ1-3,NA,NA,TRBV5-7,CASSLGGGLPGNTIYF,TGTGCCAGCAGCCTGGGGGGCGGCCTACCTGGAAACACCATATATTTT
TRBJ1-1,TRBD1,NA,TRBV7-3,CASSLYRGTEAFF,TGTGCCAGCAGCCTTTACAGGGGTACTGAAGCTTTCTTT
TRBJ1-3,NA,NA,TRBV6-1,CASSERVLAGNTIYF,TGTGCCAGCAGTGAAAGGGTTTTAGCAGGGAACACCATATATTTT
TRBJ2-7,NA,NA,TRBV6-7,CASRPGKGRHEQYF,TGTGCCAGCAGACCCGGGAAGGGGAGGCACGAGCAGTACTTC
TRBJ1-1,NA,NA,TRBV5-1,CASSLSAHGRSTEAFF,TGCGCCAGCAGCCTTAGTGCTCACGGGAGGAGCACTGAAGCTTTCTTT
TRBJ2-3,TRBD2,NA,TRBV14,CASSQDIQRGDTDTQYF,TGTGCCAGCAGCCAAGATATCCAGCGGGGGGACACAGATACGCAGTATTTT
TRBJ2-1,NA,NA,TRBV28,CASSLPENNEQFF,TGTGCCAGCAGTTTACCAGAAAACAATGAGCAGTTCTTC
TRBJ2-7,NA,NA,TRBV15,CATSRDRGYEQYF,TGTGCCACCAGCAGAGACAGGGGCTACGAGCAGTACTTC
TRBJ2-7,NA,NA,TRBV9,CASSLSGTSYEQYF,TGTGCCAGCAGCTTGTCGGGAACCTCCTACGAGCAGTACTTC
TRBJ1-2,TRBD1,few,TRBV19,CASSIAQGTEGYGYTF,TGTGCCAGTAGTATAGCGCAGGGGACAGAGGGCTATGGCTACACCTTC
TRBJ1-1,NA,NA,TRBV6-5,CASSYGGGARNTEAFF,TGTGCCAGCAGTTACGGTGGGGGCGCTAGAAACACTGAAGCTTTCTTT
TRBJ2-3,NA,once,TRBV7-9,CASSAAGGKGTQYF,TGTGCCAGCAGCGCGGCCGGGGGAAAAGGTACGCAGTATTTT
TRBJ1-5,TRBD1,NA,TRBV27,CASSLSWDRGRFQPQHF,TGTGCCAGCAGTTTATCGTGGGACAGGGGGCGTTTTCAGCCCCAGCATTTT
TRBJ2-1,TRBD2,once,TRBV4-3,CASSQGFGGGYSYNEQFF,TGCGCCAGCAGCCAAGGATTCGGCGGGGGTTACTCCTACAATGAGCAGTTCTTC
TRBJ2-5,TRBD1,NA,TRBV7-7,CASSVTRDSQETQYF,TGTGCTAGCAGCGTGACCCGGGACAGCCAAGAGACCCAGTACTTC
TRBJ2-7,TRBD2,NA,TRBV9,CASSGGSSGSYEQYF,TGTGCCAGCAGCGGAGGTTCTAGCGGTTCCTACGAGCAGTACTTC
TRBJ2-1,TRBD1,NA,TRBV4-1,CASSQEGTGEVEQFF,TGCGCCAGCAGCCAAGAAGGGACAGGGGAGGTTGAGCAGTTCTTC
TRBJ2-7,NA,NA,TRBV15,CATSNPGHGLEQYF,TGTGCCACCAGCAACCCGGGACACGGATTGGAGCAGTACTTC
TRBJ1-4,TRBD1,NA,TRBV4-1,CASSARQGETEKLFF,TGCGCCAGCAGCGCGCGACAGGGTGAGACTGAAAAACTGTTTTTT